These 11 T cell receptor beta chains came from one sample sequenced in a study of blood T cell repertoires in COVID-19. Some clones are missing from TCRdb's copy, which holds only in-frame ones; the method was immunoSEQ multiplex PCR. The sample has about 16,000 clones; around 89% are singletons. Specimen: peripheral blood. These receptors came from a human donor in a cohort sampled during active COVID-19.

The genes are TRBV6-5 and TRBJ2-2, with a possible D match to TRBD2 (6 bases). CDR3 length: 15 residues. Trimming took off 6 bases at V and 4 bases at J, with 15 bases between the two ends. Germline CDR1 is MNHEY and CDR2 is SVGAGI. The CDR3 nucleotides are TGTGCCAGCAGCCGGGGGTTCCGGGGCACCGGGGAGCTGTTTTTT. The encoded protein is CASSRGFRGTGELFF.

In its sample, this clone was seen a few times. The chain is built from TRBV19 and TRBJ2-6; D ambiguous. This CDR3 comprises 16 residues. V was pared by 0 bases and J by 0 bases, with 6 bases between. Per germline, CDR1 LNHDA and CDR2 SQIVND (reference sequence). The CDR3 region is CASSIDRLSGANVLTF. The CDR3 region has the DNA TGTGCCAGTAGTATAGACCGACTCTCTGGGGCCAACGTCCTGACTTTC.

This chain links TRBV15 with TRBJ1-1; maybe TRBD1 (6 bases). Germline CDR1 and CDR2: LNHNV and YYDKDF (reference sequence). The V end lost 0 bases, the J end lost 0 bases, and 11 bases lay between the germline ends. The CDR3 length is 16 residues. The CDR3 is CATSRDWGGMNTEAFF. CDR3 DNA sequence: TGTGCCACCAGCAGAGACTGGGGGGGCATGAACACTGAAGCTTTCTTT.

The J gene is TRBJ2-5, the V gene TRBV7-8; D unresolved. Germline CDR1 SGHVS, CDR2 FQNEAQ. V lost 1 base and J 5 bases, leaving 5 bases between the germline ends. This CDR3 has 12 amino acids. The CDR3 sequence is CASSLDRETQYF. DNA for the CDR3: TGTGCCAGCAGCTTAGATCGGGAGACCCAGTACTTC.

The genes are TRBV19 and TRBJ2-1; TRBD2 might be the D (5 bases). The CDR3 totals 13 residues. The V and J ends lost 6 bases and 2 bases respectively, with 8 bases between them. Germline assignment: CDR1 LNHDA and CDR2 SQIVND (reference sequence). CDR3 in DNA: TGTGCCAGTAGCGGGAACGCCTACAATGAGCAGTTCTTC. It specifies CASSGNAYNEQFF.

The chain has TRBV5-1 and TRBJ1-1; no clear D. Germline-derived CDR1 and CDR2 are SGHRS and YFSETQ. V lost 0 bases, J lost 3 bases, and 9 bases lay in between. The CDR3 extends over 14 amino acids. CDR3 in amino acids: CASSLDLSYTEAFF. The CDR3, as DNA: TGCGCCAGCAGCTTGGACTTAAGTTACACTGAAGCTTTCTTT.

This clone was detected only once. This sequence joins TRBV9 and TRBJ2-1; tentative D call: TRBD1 (6 bases). Germline values: CDR1 SGDLS, CDR2 YYNGEE. The CDR3 is made up of 12 amino acids. V was shortened by 4 bases and J by 10 bases, with 12 bases between the two germline ends. The CDR3 nucleotides read TGTGCCAGCAGCCCCAACGACAGGGAGCAGTTCTTC. Amino acid sequence: CASSPNDREQFF.

CDR3 coding DNA: TGTGCCTGGAGGCCTGCAGGGTCAATAGAGACCCAGTACTTC. The encoded protein is CAWRPAGSIETQYF. V gene TRBV30 combines with J gene TRBJ2-5; maybe TRBD1 (5 bases). V gave up 3 bases and J gave up 4 bases, with 15 bases separating them. There are 14 residues in the CDR3. Germline V gene lookup returns CDR1 GTSNPN and CDR2 SVGIG (reference sequence).

The chain links TRBV23-1 to TRBJ1-4; D possibly corresponds to TRBD1 (6 bases). TRBV23-1 is noted as an ORF with a role that remains uncertain. V shed 0 bases and J shed 3 bases, with 17 bases lying between them. This CDR3 spans 18 amino acids. The CDR3 reads CASSQSEQGSMSNEKLFF. The CDR3 region has the DNA TGCGCCAGCAGTCAATCCGAGCAGGGGTCGATGTCTAATGAAAAACTGTTTTTT.

This sequence joins TRBV7-6 and TRBJ2-7; 7 nucleotides match TRBD1. Germline lookup yields CDR1 SGHVS and CDR2 FNYEAQ. The CDR3 is made up of 14 amino acids. V lost 5 bases and J lost 6; bases outside the gene matches: 10. This CDR3 is CASSPNDRVGEQYF. Here the CDR3 DNA reads TGTGCCAGCAGCCCAAACGACAGGGTTGGCGAGCAGTACTTC.

The V call is TRBV4-3, the J call TRBJ1-2; 7 bases agree with TRBD1. The CDR3 is 15 amino acids. With 0 bases clipped from V and 7 bases from J, the junction kept 8 bases outside the gene matches. CDR1 and CDR2 (germline): LGHNA, YSLEER. The CDR3 protein is CASSQEANRGGGYTF. For the CDR3, the DNA is TGCGCCAGCAGCCAAGAGGCCAACAGGGGAGGTGGCTACACCTTC.